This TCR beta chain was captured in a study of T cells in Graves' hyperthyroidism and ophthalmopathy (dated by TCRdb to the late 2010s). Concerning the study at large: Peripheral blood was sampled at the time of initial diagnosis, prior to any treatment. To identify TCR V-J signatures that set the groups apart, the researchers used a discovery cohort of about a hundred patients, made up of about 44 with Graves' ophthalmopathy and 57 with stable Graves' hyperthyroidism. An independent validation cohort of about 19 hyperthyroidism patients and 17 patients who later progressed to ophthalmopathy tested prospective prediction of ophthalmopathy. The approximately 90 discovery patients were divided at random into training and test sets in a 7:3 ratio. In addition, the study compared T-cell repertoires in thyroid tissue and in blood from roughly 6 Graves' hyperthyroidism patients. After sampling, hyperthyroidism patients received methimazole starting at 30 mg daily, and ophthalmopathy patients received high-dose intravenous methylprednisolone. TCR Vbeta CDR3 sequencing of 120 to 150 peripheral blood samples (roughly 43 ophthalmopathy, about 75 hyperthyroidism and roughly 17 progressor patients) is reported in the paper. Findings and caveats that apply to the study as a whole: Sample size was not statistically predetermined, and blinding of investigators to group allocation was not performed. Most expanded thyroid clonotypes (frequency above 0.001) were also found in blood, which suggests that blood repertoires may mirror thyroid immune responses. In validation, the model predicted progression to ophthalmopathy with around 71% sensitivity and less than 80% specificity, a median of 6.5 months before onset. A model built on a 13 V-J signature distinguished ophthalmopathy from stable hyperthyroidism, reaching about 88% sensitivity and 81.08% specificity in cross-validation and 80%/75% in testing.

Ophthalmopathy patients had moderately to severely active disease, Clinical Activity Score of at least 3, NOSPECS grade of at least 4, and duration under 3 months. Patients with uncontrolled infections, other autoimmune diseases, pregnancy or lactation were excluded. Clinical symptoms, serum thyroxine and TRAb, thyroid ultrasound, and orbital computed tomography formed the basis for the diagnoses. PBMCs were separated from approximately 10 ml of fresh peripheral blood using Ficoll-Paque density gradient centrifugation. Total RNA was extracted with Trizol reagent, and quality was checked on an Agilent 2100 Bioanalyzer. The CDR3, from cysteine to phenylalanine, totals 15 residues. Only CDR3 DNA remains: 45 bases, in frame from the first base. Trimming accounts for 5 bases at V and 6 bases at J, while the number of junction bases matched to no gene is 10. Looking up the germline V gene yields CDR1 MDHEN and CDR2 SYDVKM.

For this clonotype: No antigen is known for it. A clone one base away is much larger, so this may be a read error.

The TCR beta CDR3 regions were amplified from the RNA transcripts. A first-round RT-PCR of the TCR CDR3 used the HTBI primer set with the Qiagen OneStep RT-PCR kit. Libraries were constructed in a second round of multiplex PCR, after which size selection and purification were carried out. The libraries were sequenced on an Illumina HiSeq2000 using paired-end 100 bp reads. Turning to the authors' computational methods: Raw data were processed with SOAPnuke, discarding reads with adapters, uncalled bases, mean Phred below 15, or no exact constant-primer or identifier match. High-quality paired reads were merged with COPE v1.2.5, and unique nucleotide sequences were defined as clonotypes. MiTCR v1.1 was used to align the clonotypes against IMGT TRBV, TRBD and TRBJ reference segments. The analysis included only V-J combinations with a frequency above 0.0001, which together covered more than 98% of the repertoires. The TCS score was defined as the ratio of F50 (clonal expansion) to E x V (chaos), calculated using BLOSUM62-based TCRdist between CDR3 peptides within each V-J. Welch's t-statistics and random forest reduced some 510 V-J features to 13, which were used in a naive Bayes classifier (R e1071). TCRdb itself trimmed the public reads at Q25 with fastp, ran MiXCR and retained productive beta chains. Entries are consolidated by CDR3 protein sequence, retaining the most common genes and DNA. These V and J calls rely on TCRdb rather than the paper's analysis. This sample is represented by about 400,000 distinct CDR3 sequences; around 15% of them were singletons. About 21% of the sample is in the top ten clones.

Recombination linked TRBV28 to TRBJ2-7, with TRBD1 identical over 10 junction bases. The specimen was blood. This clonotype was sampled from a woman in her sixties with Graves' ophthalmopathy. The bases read TGTGCCAGCAGTCTGCCGACAGGGGGCAGGAGCGAGCAGTACTTC. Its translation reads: CASSLPTGGRSEQYF.